This T cell receptor (beta chain) appears in the sequencing data of a study of blood T cell repertoires in COVID-19. Germline V gives CDR1 LGHDT, CDR2 YNNKEL (reference sequence). V was pared by 5 bases and J by 1 base, with 8 bases of the junction left unmatched. The CDR3 runs to 15 residues. Sequencing used immunoSEQ multiplex PCR; TCRdb keeps in-frame clones, though not all of them. The data contain more than 60,000 clones, about 90% of them singletons. Specimen: peripheral blood. The rearrangement uses TRBV3-1 (or the pseudogene TRBV3-2) and TRBJ2-7, with 7 bases lining up with TRBD1. The sequence derives from a human donor in a cohort sampled during active COVID-19. The CDR3 reads CASSFDRVRSYEQYF. The CDR3 DNA sequence: TGTGCCAGCAGCTTCGACAGGGTTAGGTCCTACGAGCAGTACTTC.